Listed here are 28 T cell receptor beta chains from one sample, sequenced in a study of blood T cell repertoires in COVID-19 (TCRdb year 2020). Libraries were prepared through the immunoSEQ multiplex PCR assay. TCRdb stores this immuneACCESS table with in-frame sequences only. Part of the clones is absent; in the studies checked, under half of the shortfall reflects unresolved V genes, and no reason is known for the rest. The table for this sample lists 110,000 to 150,000 clones; roughly three quarters of them were counted only once. The top ten constitute 6% of the sample. Sequences were obtained from PBMCs or T cells enriched from blood (not recorded which). The receptors stem from a woman in her 50s who had recovered from COVID-19.

V and J are TRBV24-1 and TRBJ1-1; D unresolved. The CDR3 contains 13 residues. Germline values: CDR1 KGHDR, CDR2 SFDVKD. Between the trimmed V and J ends, which lost 6 bases and 4 bases, there was a span of 11 bases. The CDR3 here is CATSMNGGTEAFF. CDR3 nucleotides: TGTGCCACCAGTATGAACGGCGGCACTGAAGCTTTCTTT.

CDR3: CASSVVPSGGAETQYF. The DNA for the CDR3 is TGTGCCAGCAGCGTAGTGCCTAGCGGGGGGGCAGAGACCCAGTACTTC. The chain joins TRBV9 to TRBJ2-5; 12 bases are a match to TRBD2. The CDR3 is 16 residues long. V lost 0 bases and J lost 4; bases outside the gene matches: 4. The germline CDR1 and CDR2 sequences are SGDLS and YYNGEE.

The V gene is TRBV6-5, the J gene TRBJ1-1, with D uncertain. Per the germline V gene, CDR1 is MNHEY and CDR2 is SVGAGI. Trimming pared 8 bases from V and 4 bases from J, leaving 14 bases between. This CDR3 has 13 residues. The CDR3 is CASLMVGSTEAFF. CDR3 sequence (DNA): TGTGCCAGCCTAATGGTGGGCAGCACTGAAGCTTTCTTT.

The V gene is TRBV7-2, the J gene TRBJ1-6; 7 bases line up with TRBD1. CDR1 and CDR2 from the germline V gene are SGHTA and FQGNSA. The CDR3 sequence is 14 residues long. V lost 5 bases to trimming and J lost 6 bases; unmatched junction nucleotides: 4. Written as DNA, the CDR3 is TGTGCCAGCAGCATCGGGACAGTTAATTCACCCCTCCACTTT. This gives the protein CASSIGTVNSPLHF.

The chain recombines TRBV13 with TRBJ2-7; possibly TRBD2 for D (6 bases). Germline CDR1 reads PRHDT; CDR2 reads FYEKMQ (reference sequence). This CDR3 comprises 13 residues. Trimming shortened V by 0 bases and J by 10 bases, and 13 bases separated the two germline ends. The CDR3 nucleotides read TGTGCCAGCAGCTTAGGTCCGGAGGGACTTCAGTACTTC. Its translation: CASSLGPEGLQYF.

The rearrangement uses TRBV11-2 and TRBJ2-7; 8 bases agree with TRBD2. The CDR3 has 16 amino acids. Trimming removed 4 bases from V and 0 bases from J; junction bases left unmatched: 8. In germline, CDR1 is SGHAT, CDR2 FQNNGV. The CDR3 region has the DNA TGTGCCAGCAGCTCCCGCGGGGGGTGGAGCTCCTACGAGCAGTACTTC. Encoded protein: CASSSRGGWSSYEQYF. Looking up the rest from reference TRBV11-2 and TRBJ2-7 gives the full variable domain: EAGVAQSPRYKIIEKRQSVAFWCNPISGHATLYWYQQILGQGPKLLIQFQNNGVVDDSQLPKDRFSAERLKGVDSTLKIQPAKLEDSAVYLCASSSRGGWSSYEQYFGPGTRLTVT.

The chain carries TRBV7-3 and TRBJ1-1; D not resolved. CDR1 is SGHTA and CDR2 is FQGTGA in the germline V gene. Trimming shortened V by 9 bases and J by 1 base, and 15 bases separated the two germline ends. CDR3 length equals 14 residues. CDR3 residues: CASSIRSGNTEAFF. CDR3 sequence (DNA): TGTGCCAGTTCCATCCGGTCGGGGAACACTGAAGCTTTCTTT.

The chain combines TRBV9 with TRBJ1-6; D might be TRBD1 (6 bases). The V end lost 3 bases, the J end lost 7 bases, and 17 bases lay between the germline ends. Germline CDR1 and CDR2: SGDLS and YYNGEE. This CDR3 is 16 amino acids long. CDR3 bases: TGTGCCAGCAGCGCTACCCGCAACGACAGGAATTCACCCCTCCACTTT. Amino acid sequence: CASSATRNDRNSPLHF.

The rearrangement joins TRBV7-2 to TRBJ1-5; D is undetermined. This CDR3 has 17 residues. V was cut by 8 bases and J by 7 bases, with 27 bases left in between. Germline-derived CDR1 and CDR2 are SGHTA and FQGNSA. The DNA for the CDR3 is TGTGCCAGCTCAGCCCTCGCGGGAGGACCTCCTCACCAGCCCCAGCATTTT. This gives the protein CASSALAGGPPHQPQHF.

The gene calls are TRBV14 and TRBJ2-3; TRBD2 matches 15 bases. This CDR3 is 17 amino acids long. CDR1 is SGHDN, CDR2 FVKESK, per germline. Trimming at V came to 4 bases and at J to 4 bases, leaving 6 bases not matched to a gene. DNA of the CDR3: TGTGCCAGCAGCCTCCTGGGACTAGCGGGGGGCTCAGATACGCAGTATTTT. This sequence encodes CASSLLGLAGGSDTQYF.

The V gene is TRBV30, the J gene TRBJ2-7; D is unclear. Trimming stripped 0 bases from V and 0 bases from J, with 12 bases between. This CDR3 region has 15 residues. Germline lookup yields CDR1 GTSNPN and CDR2 SVGIG (reference sequence). CDR3 nucleotides: TGTGCCTGGAGTGTATTACCAGGATACTCCTACGAGCAGTACTTC. This encodes CAWSVLPGYSYEQYF.

This clone was seen only once. The same CDR3 is also encoded by other DNA sequences in this sample. V usage is TRBV10-2 and J usage is TRBJ2-7; a weak D match, TRBD1 (6 bases). Looked up from germline, CDR1 is WSHSY and CDR2 is SAAADI. Trimming took off 5 bases at V and 4 bases at J, with 6 bases between the two ends. The CDR3 length is 11 residues. CDR3 loop: CASSQGYEQYF. The CDR3 DNA reads as TGCGCCAGCAGTCAGGGGTACGAGCAGTACTTC.

The chain uses TRBV5-4 and TRBJ1-2; D unclear. Germline CDR1 SGHNT, CDR2 YYREEE (reference sequence). The CDR3 totals 15 residues. The germline V and J ends were trimmed by 1 base and 4 bases, with 14 bases remaining between them. The CDR3 protein is CASSLFAGGGYGYTF. Written as DNA, the CDR3 is TGTGCCAGCAGCTTGTTTGCGGGCGGAGGCTATGGCTACACCTTC.

The rearrangement links TRBV2 to TRBJ2-7; TRBD1 is a possible D gene (6 bases). The V end was cut by 5 bases, the J end by 2 bases, with 16 bases between. In germline, CDR1 is SNHLY, CDR2 FYNNEI. This CDR3 spans 15 amino acids. The CDR3 here is CASSQIRTATYEQYF. CDR3 nucleotides: TGTGCCAGCAGTCAAATACGGACAGCGACCTACGAGCAGTACTTC.

CDR3: CASSPGSRGGGGNQPQHF. DNA of the CDR3: TGTGCCAGCTCACCAGGCTCTCGAGGAGGGGGCGGCAATCAGCCCCAGCATTTT. V usage is TRBV18 and J usage is TRBJ1-5; 7 positions match TRBD1. V shed 2 bases, J shed 2 bases, and the junction held 12 bases outside the gene matches. Germline CDR1 and CDR2: KGHSH and LQKENI. This CDR3 contains 18 residues.

V usage is TRBV7-9 and J usage is TRBJ1-6, with 7 bases identical to TRBD1. Trimming at V came to 4 bases and at J to 8 bases, leaving 2 bases not matched to a gene. The CDR3 consists of 13 residues. Germline lookup yields CDR1 SEHNR and CDR2 FQNEAQ (reference sequence). The CDR3 DNA is TGTGCCAGCAGCTACGACAGGGATTCACCCCTCCACTTT. This encodes CASSYDRDSPLHF.

This clone has at least ten counts. The CDR3 DNA reads TGTGCCACCAGCAGACCTGTAGAGGGGAACACTGAAGCTTTCTTT. Protein sequence: CATSRPVEGNTEAFF. The J gene is TRBJ1-1, the V gene TRBV15; the D is unclear. Trimming took off 2 bases at V and 1 base at J, with 11 bases between the two ends. The germline gives CDR1 LNHNV, CDR2 YYDKDF (reference sequence). This CDR3 has 15 residues.

The genes are TRBV10-3 and TRBJ2-7; 8 bases line up with TRBD2. Germline CDR1 is ENHRY and CDR2 is SYGVKD. V shed 2 bases, J shed 7 bases, and the junction held 7 bases outside the gene matches. CDR3 size: 14 residues. The CDR3 loop reads CAISERSGGREQYF. Written as DNA, the CDR3 is TGTGCCATCAGTGAGAGAAGCGGGGGCAGAGAGCAGTACTTC.

The chain employs TRBV6-5 and TRBJ2-7; 8 bases are shared with TRBD2. J gave up 3 bases and V 0 bases, and 4 bases lay outside the gene matches. The CDR3 totals 15 residues. Germline V gene data show CDR1 as MNHEY and CDR2 as SVGAGI. In DNA, the CDR3 is TGTGCCAGCAGTTACTCGGAGCGGGGGCGCTACGAGCAGTACTTC. Residues: CASSYSERGRYEQYF.

The chain employs TRBV28 and TRBJ1-5, with D tentatively TRBD1 (5 bases). The V gene lost 7 bases and the J gene lost 5 bases, with 9 bases spanning the gap. Per germline, CDR1 MDHEN and CDR2 SYDVKM. The CDR3 spans 12 residues. CDR3 sequence reads: CASKGYDQPQHF. CDR3 DNA: TGTGCCAGCAAGGGGTACGATCAGCCCCAGCATTTT. The full variable domain, completed using reference TRBV28 and TRBJ1-5, is DVKVTQSSRYLVKRTGEKVFLECVQDMDHENMFWYRQDPGLGLRLIYFSYDVKMKEKGDIPEGYSVSREKKERFSLILESASTNQTSMYLCASKGYDQPQHFGDGTRLSIL.

This chain connects TRBV27 to TRBJ1-4; weak D call: TRBD1 (5 bases). This CDR3 is built from 15 residues. V was trimmed by 5 bases and J by 8 bases, leaving 18 bases between them. Germline V lookup: CDR1 MNHEY, CDR2 SMNVEV (reference sequence). The CDR3 region has the DNA TGTGCCAGCAGTCCTGCCGGGGGGGTAGGAGAAAAACTGTTTTTT. Translated, it gives CASSPAGGVGEKLFF.

This clone has more than one count but fewer than ten. The chain links TRBV27 to TRBJ1-1; D possibly corresponds to TRBD1 (5 bases). Per the germline V gene, CDR1 is MNHEY and CDR2 is SMNVEV (reference sequence). The ends were cut back, 10 bases at V and 1 base at J, with 13 bases in the middle. The CDR3 contains 13 residues. The CDR3 protein is CATQGQTNTEAFF. For the CDR3, the DNA is TGTGCCACCCAGGGTCAGACGAACACTGAAGCTTTCTTT.

CDR3 region: CASSFGTGGNQPQHF. The CDR3 bases are TGTGCCAGCAGTTTCGGGACAGGGGGCAATCAGCCCCAGCATTTT. The chain couples TRBV28 to TRBJ1-5; TRBD1 matches 10 bases. The CDR3 length is 15 residues. Germline assignment: CDR1 MDHEN and CDR2 SYDVKM. Germline trimming cut 3 bases from V and 2 bases from J; bases unmatched to any gene: 1. Full variable domain (outside the CDR3, taken from reference TRBV28 and TRBJ1-5): DVKVTQSSRYLVKRTGEKVFLECVQDMDHENMFWYRQDPGLGLRLIYFSYDVKMKEKGDIPEGYSVSREKKERFSLILESASTNQTSMYLCASSFGTGGNQPQHFGDGTRLSIL.

The J gene is TRBJ1-3, the V gene TRBV28, with a weak D call TRBD1 (6 bases). The length of the CDR3 is 15 residues. Germline CDR1 and CDR2: MDHEN and SYDVKM. V was clipped by 10 bases and J by 4 bases, with 20 bases between them. CDR3 loop: CATGGQAAPGNTIYF. The CDR3 DNA sequence: TGTGCCACCGGGGGGCAGGCGGCTCCAGGAAACACCATATATTTT.

This clone was seen a handful of times. The chain couples TRBV6-2 or TRBV6-3 to TRBJ2-1; TRBD1 agrees at 11 bases. The ends lost 6 bases at V and 9 bases at J; junction bases unmatched: 10. Germline V gene sequence: CDR1 MNHEY, CDR2 SVGEGT. This CDR3 is built from 15 residues. Here the CDR3 DNA reads TGTGCCAGCAGCCGCCCCGGACAGGGGGCCGGTGAGCAGTTCTTC. Translated: CASSRPGQGAGEQFF.

The chain has TRBV6-5 and TRBJ1-2, with a weak D call TRBD1 (6 bases). V was clipped by 2 bases and J by 5 bases, with 9 bases between them. CDR1 and CDR2 from the germline V gene are MNHEY and SVGAGI. The CDR3 totals 13 residues. The CDR3 sequence is CASSYPGQYGYTF. CDR3 coding DNA: TGTGCCAGCAGTTACCCTGGACAGTATGGCTACACCTTC.

This clone was seen a few times. The chain recombines TRBV6-1 with TRBJ2-7; D not certain. Germline CDR1 reads MNHNS; CDR2 reads SASEGT. The CDR3 length is 13 residues. V lost 1 base and J 1 base, leaving 5 bases between the germline ends. CDR3 residues: CASSEDGSYEQYV. DNA of the CDR3: TGTGCCAGCAGTGAAGACGGGTCCTACGAGCAGTACGTC.

The chain has TRBV7-8 and TRBJ1-6, with 8 bases identical to TRBD1. The CDR3 loop spans 16 amino acids. Germline CDR1 and CDR2: SGHVS and FQNEAQ. V dropped 4 bases and J dropped 8; count of bases not matched to a gene: 10. The chain's CDR3 is CASSSPSDRGDSPLHF. The DNA of the CDR3 is TGTGCCAGCAGCTCCCCTTCTGACAGGGGAGATTCACCCCTCCACTTT.